The source of this TCR beta chain is a study of cytomegalovirus exposure and HLA in healthy donors. This PCR relied on a set of 60 Vbeta primers and 13 Jbeta primers. Libraries were prepared by immunoSEQ multiplex PCR; TCRdb keeps only in-frame clonotypes and omits some of them. The sample holds 50,000 to 65,000 clones, around 68% seen once. Of note for this clone: Its antigen is undetermined.

From germline, CDR1 is LNHDA and CDR2 SQIVND (reference sequence). V was trimmed by 7 bases and J by 7 bases, leaving 15 bases between them. The CDR3 has 13 residues. The study's findings and limits: Three chains tied to CMV proved CMV antigen-specific in vitro. Owing to their indistinguishability, certain V segments, notably TRBV6-2 and TRBV6-3, were excluded.

The genes are TRBV19 and TRBJ2-3; perhaps TRBD2 as D (5 bases). The sequencing input was PBMCs. This clonotype was obtained from a man in his fifties in good health and CMV-seropositive. The CDR3 DNA is TGTGCCAGTACCCCCGCTGGAGGAAATACGCAGTATTTT. Protein: CASTPAGGNTQYF.